Sequencing of this T cell receptor (beta chain) was carried out in a study of blood T cell repertoires in COVID-19. About the study: PBMCs, B-cell-depleted T cells, or T cells were the source of the cDNA or gDNA that made up the material.

In the original workflow: Amplification of reference gene primers provided the estimated nucleated cell counts. Sequencing used immunoSEQ multiplex PCR; TCRdb keeps in-frame clones, though not all of them. That table furnishes V, J and clone size, whereas the DNA furnished D and trimming. The sample carries 300,000 to 350,000 clones, about nine tenths recorded once. V lost 3 bases and J 2 bases, leaving 6 bases between the germline ends. This CDR3 comprises 13 residues. The source is a man younger than 35 with active or convalescent COVID-19. This rearrangement joins TRBV12-3 or TRBV12-4 to TRBJ2-3; D unresolved. The sample consisted of peripheral blood. The CDR3 coding sequence is TGTGCCAGCAGTTTTGTAGACACAGATACGCAGTATTTT. Its translation: CASSFVDTDTQYF.